This is a list of T cell receptor beta chains from one sample in a study of early T cells in non-severe SARS-CoV-2 infection. TCRdb recomputed calls from the 5' RACE reads with MiXCR, one row per CDR3 protein. The sample has 85,000 to 100,000 distinct CDR3 sequences, 11% seen once. The sequenced sample was whole blood, obtained at baseline. The receptors come from an adult who was a healthcare worker with PCR-confirmed SARS-CoV-2 infection or an uninfected control (not recorded which). The CDR3 runs from the conserved cysteine through the conserved F or W. The D gene is left open where the match is weak. The size entry is marked missing in some rows and otherwise reads once, few, many or a size class.

J gene,V gene,clone size,D gene,CDR3 protein,CDR3 DNA
TRBJ1-4,TRBV6-1,few,NA,CASSAGTATNEKLFF,TGTGCCAGCAGTGCAGGGACCGCAACTAATGAAAAACTGTTTTTT
TRBJ2-1,TRBV12-3/TRBV12-4,NA,NA,CASSVMIEQFF,TGTGCCAGCAGTGTGATGATTGAGCAGTTCTTC
TRBJ2-1,TRBV3-1,few,TRBD2,CASSPLAGGSNEQFF,TGTGCCAGCAGCCCCCTAGCGGGGGGGAGTAATGAGCAGTTCTTC
TRBJ2-3,TRBV11-2,many,NA,CASSLDGLTDTQYF,TGTGCCAGCAGCTTAGATGGCCTCACAGATACGCAGTATTTT
TRBJ1-6,TRBV3-1,NA,TRBD1,CASRQGGGPLHF,TGTGCCAGTCGACAGGGAGGTGGACCCCTCCACTTT
TRBJ2-7,TRBV20-1,many,NA,CSARGDGGGANEQYF,TGCAGTGCTAGAGGCGACGGGGGAGGAGCAAACGAGCAGTACTTC
TRBJ1-1,TRBV30,few,NA,CAWSVRGSEAFF,TGTGCCTGGAGTGTACGGGGCAGTGAAGCTTTCTTT
TRBJ2-1,TRBV7-9,NA,TRBD1,CASSPRSGQVYNEQFF,TGTGCCAGCAGCCCTAGGTCGGGACAGGTATACAATGAGCAGTTCTTC
TRBJ2-7,TRBV12-3/TRBV12-4,many,TRBD1,CASRRQGGAYEQYF,TGTGCCAGCAGGAGACAGGGGGGCGCCTACGAGCAGTACTTC
TRBJ1-1,TRBV5-6,few,NA,CASSRSPNTEAFF,TGTGCCAGCAGCCGATCCCCGAACACTGAAGCTTTCTTT
TRBJ1-3,TRBV5-5,NA,NA,CASSLYPSSENTIYF,TGTGCCAGCAGCTTGTACCCCTCCAGTGAAAACACCATATATTTT
TRBJ1-4,TRBV29-1,few,NA,CSVGQAAMGEKLFF,TGCAGCGTTGGGCAGGCCGCCATGGGTGAAAAACTGTTTTTT
TRBJ2-1,TRBV7-9,NA,NA,CASSLGYAEQFF,TGTGCCAGCAGCTTAGGGTATGCTGAGCAGTTCTTC
TRBJ2-1,TRBV4-2,NA,TRBD1,CASSQEGQGNEQFF,TGTGCCAGCAGCCAAGAGGGACAGGGGAATGAGCAGTTCTTC
TRBJ1-4,TRBV5-1,few,NA,CASSLSGARDEKLFF,TGCGCCAGCAGCTTGTCGGGGGCGCGGGATGAAAAACTGTTTTTT
TRBJ2-3,TRBV18,many,NA,CASRGQVPGTSRNTQYF,TGTGCCAGCAGAGGACAGGTCCCGGGGACTAGTCGTAATACGCAGTATTTT
TRBJ1-3,TRBV2,few,TRBD1,CASNTGEGGNTIYF,TGTGCCAGCAATACAGGGGAAGGAGGAAACACCATATATTTT
TRBJ2-3,TRBV29-1,medium-sized,NA,CSVEGIEGVTDTQYF,TGCAGCGTCGAAGGCATCGAGGGAGTCACGGATACGCAGTATTTT
TRBJ2-3,TRBV29-1,many,TRBD1,CSVSGTGKEAQYF,TGCAGCGTTTCCGGGACAGGGAAAGAGGCGCAGTATTTT
TRBJ2-1,TRBV9,few,NA,CASSRRSGVPNEQFF,TGTGCCAGCAGTCGTAGGTCCGGGGTACCCAATGAGCAGTTCTTC
TRBJ2-1,TRBV20-1,many,TRBD2,CSARDASGGANEQFF,TGCAGTGCTAGAGATGCTAGCGGGGGGGCCAATGAGCAGTTCTTC
TRBJ2-3,TRBV18,few,TRBD2,CASSRGTSGAGTDTQYF,TGTGCCAGCTCACGCGGGACTAGCGGGGCAGGCACAGATACGCAGTATTTT
TRBJ1-2,TRBV20-1,NA,NA,CSARTGTYGYTF,TGCAGTGCTCGCACCGGGACATATGGCTACACCTTC
TRBJ2-7,TRBV12-3/TRBV12-4,NA,NA,CASSSPGLAYEQYF,TGTGCCAGCAGTTCCCCAGGGTTGGCCTACGAGCAGTACTTC
TRBJ1-1,TRBV7-2,few,TRBD1,CASSPSGGANTEAFF,TGTGCCAGCAGCCCCTCAGGGGGCGCGAACACTGAAGCTTTCTTT
TRBJ1-5,TRBV29-1,NA,NA,CSVGSPNQPQHF,TGCAGCGTGGGCAGCCCTAATCAGCCCCAGCATTTT
TRBJ2-3,TRBV13,few,NA,CASSLSGGSADTQYF,TGTGCCAGCAGCTTATCTGGCGGTAGCGCAGATACGCAGTATTTT
TRBJ1-1,TRBV20-1,many,NA,CSAKNQGRLNTEAFF,TGCAGTGCTAAGAATCAAGGACGGTTGAACACTGAAGCTTTCTTT
TRBJ2-2,TRBV7-2,few,NA,CASSFYTNTGELFF,TGTGCCAGCAGCTTTTATACGAACACCGGGGAGCTGTTTTTT
TRBJ2-7,TRBV27,NA,NA,CASSSTGLVYEQYF,TGTGCCAGCAGTTCAACAGGGCTCGTTTACGAGCAGTACTTC
TRBJ2-3,TRBV29-1,few,TRBD2,CSVELASGRSRTSTDTQYF,TGCAGCGTTGAGTTGGCTAGCGGGAGGAGTAGGACTAGCACAGATACGCAGTATTTT
TRBJ1-4,TRBV20-1,NA,TRBD1,CSARDQGQDNEKLFF,TGCAGTGCTAGAGATCAGGGACAGGATAATGAAAAACTGTTTTTT
TRBJ2-5,TRBV7-9,many,NA,CASSLDPGAGTQYF,TGTGCCAGCAGCTTAGACCCAGGGGCGGGGACCCAGTACTTC
TRBJ2-3,TRBV30,few,NA,CAWSARDSLSDTQYF,TGTGCCTGGAGTGCCCGGGACTCCTTATCTGATACGCAGTATTTT
TRBJ1-5,TRBV20-1,few,TRBD1,CSARFTGAAQPQHF,TGCAGTGCTCGATTTACAGGGGCGGCTCAGCCCCAGCATTTT
TRBJ2-7,TRBV11-2,many,TRBD1,CASTLTGGMDEQYF,TGTGCCAGCACCCTGACAGGGGGTATGGACGAGCAGTACTTC
TRBJ2-7,TRBV7-8,few,NA,CASSLAGLSYEQYF,TGTGCCAGCAGCTTAGCGGGACTGTCCTACGAGCAGTACTTC
TRBJ2-3,TRBV6-2/TRBV6-3,few,TRBD2,CASSYSSTSGSADTQYF,TGTGCCAGCAGTTACTCCTCGACTAGCGGGAGTGCAGATACGCAGTATTTT
TRBJ2-5,TRBV10-3,many,TRBD2,CAIGVSGGTEETQYF,TGTGCCATCGGTGTCAGCGGGGGAACTGAAGAGACCCAGTACTTC
TRBJ1-1,TRBV2,many,NA,CASSWGHPNTEAFF,TGTGCCAGCAGCTGGGGACATCCTAACACTGAAGCTTTCTTT
TRBJ2-1,TRBV7-8,NA,TRBD2,CASSLGLAGSYEQFF,TGTGCCAGCAGCTTAGGCCTAGCGGGATCATATGAGCAGTTCTTC
TRBJ2-3,TRBV29-1,NA,NA,CSVETWTASPQYF,TGCAGCGTTGAAACCTGGACAGCCTCTCCGCAGTATTTT
TRBJ2-5,TRBV15,NA,TRBD2,CATSRGPGTSGQETQYF,TGTGCCACCAGCAGAGGACCGGGGACTAGCGGCCAAGAGACCCAGTACTTC
TRBJ2-3,TRBV20-1,few,TRBD2,CSAKVAGGDTQYF,TGCAGTGCTAAAGTTGCGGGAGGAGATACGCAGTATTTT
TRBJ2-2,TRBV5-1,few,NA,CASSAGPTTVNTGELFF,TGCGCCAGCAGCGCCGGTCCGACCACCGTAAACACCGGGGAGCTGTTTTTT
TRBJ1-5,TRBV19,few,TRBD1,CASRQGGNQPQHF,TGTGCCAGTCGCCAGGGGGGAAATCAGCCCCAGCATTTT
TRBJ2-2,TRBV9,NA,NA,CASSVWMAGTGELFF,TGTGCCAGCAGCGTTTGGATGGCGGGCACCGGGGAGCTGTTTTTT
TRBJ2-1,TRBV12-5,NA,NA,CASLTGDEQFF,TGTGCTAGCCTAACGGGGGATGAGCAGTTCTTC